This TCR beta chain derives from a study of blood T cell repertoires in COVID-19. In the study overall: Acute and convalescent COVID-19 specimens originated in the United States, Italy and Spain. T cells, B-cell-depleted T cells, or PBMCs supplied cDNA or gDNA.

As handled by the study authors: How many nucleated cells were present was estimated from reference gene primer amplification. Generated by immunoSEQ multiplex PCR, the TCRdb table keeps only in-frame clones and is missing some. That table gives V, J and clone size, and the DNA gave D and trimming. The data show approximately 170,000 clones, with approximately 79% seen just once and roughly 12% held by the top ten. The CDR3 loop spans 11 amino acids. CDR1 and CDR2 from the germline V gene are MNHNY and SVGAGI (reference sequence). V lost 4 bases and J lost 10, with 10 bases in between. Sequenced sample: peripheral blood. The chain couples TRBV6-6 to TRBJ1-1; D ambiguous. The receptor was derived from a woman aged 45-59 years with acute or convalescent COVID-19. CDR3 residues: CASSSHPGAFF. The CDR3 region has the DNA TGTGCCAGCAGTTCCCACCCGGGAGCTTTCTTT.